Shown below are 3 T cell receptor beta chains from a single sample sequenced in a study of OX40 agonist ivuxolimab in advanced cancers. Libraries were prepared by immunoSEQ multiplex PCR; TCRdb keeps only in-frame clonotypes and omits some of them. The sample yields about 140,000 clones, about 93% seen once. The specimen comprised CD4+ or CD8+ T cells sorted from blood, sampled in a trial of the OX40 agonist ivuxolimab. The receptors here all came from an adult with an advanced solid tumor such as melanoma, head and neck, liver or kidney cancer.

The chain is built from TRBV18 and TRBJ1-5; TRBD1 might be the D (6 bases). Germline V lookup: CDR1 KGHSH, CDR2 LQKENI. CDR3 length: 14 residues. The V gene lost 6 bases and the J gene lost 9 bases, with 18 bases spanning the gap. CDR3 nucleotide sequence: TGTGCCAGCTCGCCCGGGACATCCGTGGGGCCCCAGCATTTT. Translating it yields CASSPGTSVGPQHF.

The chain carries TRBV7-2 and TRBJ1-5; D is perhaps TRBD1 (5 bases). V gave up 2 bases and J gave up 6 bases, with 17 bases separating them. CDR3 length: 16 amino acids. CDR1 SGHTA and CDR2 FQGNSA come from the germline V gene. Written as DNA, the CDR3 is TGTGCCAGCAGCTTAAGGTGGTGGCAGGGAGGTCAGCCCCAGCATTTT. This encodes CASSLRWWQGGQPQHF.

The chain is built from TRBV9 and TRBJ2-5, with TRBD2 matching 10 bases. Germline trimming cut 0 bases from V and 5 bases from J; bases unmatched to any gene: 10. This CDR3 comprises 17 residues. Per the germline V gene, CDR1 is SGDLS and CDR2 is YYNGEE. The CDR3 nucleotides read TGTGCCAGCAGCGTAGGGGCTAGCGGGGGCAGGGGGGAGACCCAGTACTTC. Translation: CASSVGASGGRGETQYF.